The clone carrying this TCR beta chain has ten or more counts. The data originate from a study of identical twins. TCRdb itself ran the 5' RACE reads through MiXCR, one entry per CDR3 protein. The sample gives 210,000 or so distinct CDR3 sequences, around 8% of which show up once; 1.9% is in the top ten. The CDR3 is 15 amino acids. Trimming stripped 2 bases from V and 8 bases from J, with 13 bases between. In addition, the sample was reused for a study of yellow fever vaccine responses in identical twins. This second study notes: Reportedly, twins' vaccine T cell responses looked partly convergent and partly personalized.

The TCR originated in a woman in her late teens or twenties in good health. The source material was memory (CD45RO+) T cells sorted from blood. The chain couples TRBV12-3 or TRBV12-4 to TRBJ1-6, with a possible D match to TRBD1 (5 bases). This CDR3 is CASSLQGLYHSPLHF. CDR3 sequence (DNA): TGTGCCAGCAGTTTACAGGGACTTTATCATTCACCCCTCCACTTT.